Listed here are 30 T cell receptor beta chains from one sample, sequenced in a study of T cell responses to AZD1222 COVID-19 vaccine. Here immunoSEQ multiplex PCR was the method, and the copy in TCRdb shows in-frame clones only, minus some. The sample consists of 100,000 to 150,000 clones, around 93% of them appearing once. Sequencing used peripheral blood, obtained on day 0 of AZD1222 vaccination. The receptor source for this set is an adult in good health.

This clone was recorded only once. The chain carries TRBV27 and TRBJ2-3; TRBD1 or TRBD2 may be the D gene (6 bases each). Germline loops: CDR1 MNHEY, CDR2 SMNVEV (reference sequence). CDR3 length equals 14 residues. Deletions cut 8 bases from V and 4 bases from J, with 16 bases between. The CDR3 coding sequence is TGTGCCAGCTCTTGGGGGGCCGCGGCAGATACGCAGTATTTT. Residues: CASSWGAAADTQYF.

This clone has more than one count but fewer than ten. The CDR3 DNA reads TGTGCCAGCAGCGGAGATGGGGGCACAGATACGCAGTATTTT. Amino acid sequence: CASSGDGGTDTQYF. The chain recombines TRBV9 with TRBJ2-3; no clear D. Germline V CDR1 and CDR2: SGDLS, YYNGEE. Trimming took off 3 bases at V and 1 base at J, with 9 bases between the two ends. The CDR3 is 14 amino acids. Looking up the rest from reference TRBV9 and TRBJ2-3 gives the full variable domain: DSGVTQTPKHLITATGQRVTLRCSPRSGDLSVYWYQQSLDQGLQFLIQYYNGEERAKGNILERFSAQQFPDLHSELNLSSLELGDSALYFCASSGDGGTDTQYFGPGTRLTVL.

The V gene is TRBV9, the J gene TRBJ2-3; D is possibly TRBD1 or TRBD2 (5 bases each). CDR1 is SGDLS, CDR2 YYNGEE, per germline. This CDR3 is 14 amino acids long. The V gene lost 3 bases and the J gene lost 4 bases, with 12 bases spanning the gap. The CDR3 DNA reads TGTGCCAGCAGCGCTAGGGACGGTGCAGATACGCAGTATTTT. Its translation is CASSARDGADTQYF.

In this sample, this clone turned up once. This chain uses TRBV2 with TRBJ1-4, with D possibly being TRBD1 (5 bases). V lost 3 bases, J lost 7 bases, and 12 bases lay in between. CDR1 and CDR2 from the germline V gene are SNHLY and FYNNEI. CDR3 size: 14 residues. The CDR3 bases are TGTGCCAGCAGTGAGTCCAGGGAAGGTGAAAAACTGTTTTTT. This encodes CASSESREGEKLFF.

This rearrangement joins TRBV29-1 to TRBJ2-2; no clear D. The CDR3 spans 12 residues. Germline-derived CDR1 and CDR2 are SQVTM and ANQGSEA. Trimming removed 0 bases at V and 6 bases at J, with 5 bases between. This CDR3 reads CSVEEVSGELFF. CDR3 coding DNA: TGCAGCGTTGAAGAGGTTTCCGGGGAGCTGTTTTTT.

V gene TRBV13 combines with J gene TRBJ2-7; no clear D gene. The CDR3 has 13 amino acids. Per germline, CDR1 PRHDT and CDR2 FYEKMQ (reference sequence). The ends were cut back, 5 bases at V and 4 bases at J, with 12 bases in the middle. The CDR3 coding sequence is TGTGCCAGCAGCCGTGGTGAGGTGTACGAGCAGTACTTC. Its translation is CASSRGEVYEQYF.

The chain couples TRBV6-5 to TRBJ2-3; D not certain. Germline lookup yields CDR1 MNHEY and CDR2 SVGAGI. The CDR3 length is 15 residues. Trimming took 6 bases from V and 0 from J, leaving 13 bases between them. The CDR3 region is CASSPVTVSTDTQYF. The CDR3 bases are TGTGCCAGCAGCCCCGTGACGGTTAGCACAGATACGCAGTATTTT.

The genes are TRBV7-9 and TRBJ1-1, with 7 nucleotides matching TRBD1. This CDR3 is 14 amino acids long. The V and J ends lost 4 bases and 4 bases, in that order; junction bases with no gene match: 6. Germline CDR1 is SEHNR and CDR2 is FQNEAQ (reference sequence). In DNA form, the CDR3 reads TGTGCCAGCAGCTCCCCAGGGGGTGGCACTGAAGCTTTCTTT. Encoded protein: CASSSPGGGTEAFF.

J is TRBJ1-2 and V is TRBV5-1; D remains unclear. Germline V gives CDR1 SGHRS, CDR2 YFSETQ. Deletions cut 2 bases from V and 5 bases from J, with 10 bases between. The CDR3 runs to 13 residues. The CDR3 DNA sequence: TGCGCCAGCAGCTTCACCTCGGAGTATGGCTACACCTTC. Translation: CASSFTSEYGYTF.

This rearrangement joins TRBV3-1 (or the pseudogene TRBV3-2) to TRBJ1-2; 7 nucleotides line up with TRBD1. Germline CDR1 LGHDT, CDR2 YNNKEL (reference sequence). The CDR3 contains 17 residues. V shed 3 bases and J 2 bases; nucleotides not matched to a gene: 12. In nucleotides, the CDR3 is TGTGCCAGCAGCCAGGGGGCAGGGGGTTACGCCAACTATGGCTACACCTTC. Translation: CASSQGAGGYANYGYTF.

This chain uses TRBV2 with TRBJ2-1, with 7 bases matching TRBD2. Trimming removed 6 bases from V and 2 bases from J; junction bases left unmatched: 10. This CDR3 has 16 residues. CDR1 and CDR2 from the germline V gene are SNHLY and FYNNEI. The CDR3 region is CASRRAQRETYNEQFF. The CDR3 DNA reads TGTGCCAGCAGAAGGGCCCAGCGGGAAACCTACAATGAGCAGTTCTTC.

The chain uses TRBV28 and TRBJ1-2; D remains unclear. Germline V lookup: CDR1 MDHEN, CDR2 SYDVKM. Trimming left V 7 bases short and J 4 bases short, with 13 bases between. This CDR3 has 13 residues. The CDR3 is CASIGYNRYGYTF. In DNA form, the CDR3 reads TGTGCCAGCATTGGGTATAACCGCTATGGCTACACCTTC.

The chain has TRBV5-4 and TRBJ2-3; no clear D gene. Trimming cost V 4 bases and J 7 bases, with 10 bases left between them. This CDR3 region has 12 residues. Per germline, CDR1 SGHNT and CDR2 YYREEE (reference sequence). In DNA, the CDR3 is TGTGCCAGCAGCCAACCTCCTCATACGCAGTATTTT. It codes for CASSQPPHTQYF.

This clone was detected only once. The genes are TRBV5-4 and TRBJ2-7; possibly TRBD2 for D (5 bases). CDR3 size: 16 residues. V was shortened by 0 bases and J by 0 bases, with 13 bases between the two germline ends. The germline V gene encodes CDR1 SGHNT and CDR2 YYREEE (reference sequence). The CDR3 coding sequence is TGTGCCAGCAGCTTGGGATGGTGGGGAGACTCCTACGAGCAGTACTTC. This translates into CASSLGWWGDSYEQYF.

V usage is TRBV27 and J usage is TRBJ1-3, with D tentatively TRBD1 (6 bases). V was trimmed by 3 bases and J by 4 bases, leaving 22 bases between them. The CDR3 sequence is 18 residues long. The germline gives CDR1 MNHEY, CDR2 SMNVEV (reference sequence). DNA for the CDR3: TGTGCCAGCAGTTTCCCGACCGAGGGGGATGGGTGCGGAAACACCATATATTTT. Residues: CASSFPTEGDGCGNTIYF.

V usage is TRBV5-8 and J usage is TRBJ1-2; D might be TRBD1 (5 bases). Looked up from germline, CDR1 is SGHTS and CDR2 is YDEGEE. V was cut by 0 bases and J by 4 bases, with 10 bases left in between. The CDR3 has 14 residues. CDR3 sequence reads: CASSLAEGSYGYTF. In DNA form, the CDR3 reads TGTGCCAGCAGCTTGGCCGAGGGGAGCTATGGCTACACCTTC.

V usage is TRBV9 and J usage is TRBJ1-3; 9 positions match TRBD1. The CDR3 sequence is 17 residues long. The trim removed 0 bases at V and 4 bases at J, leaving 8 bases unmatched. CDR1 SGDLS and CDR2 YYNGEE come from the germline V gene. The CDR3 DNA reads TGTGCCAGCAGCGTAGCGGACAGGGGACGAGTCGGAAACACCATATATTTT. Translated: CASSVADRGRVGNTIYF.

V and J are TRBV7-2 and TRBJ2-5; TRBD2 is a possible D gene (5 bases). V lost 1 base, J lost 2 bases, and 11 bases lay in between. The length of the CDR3 is 15 residues. Germline CDR1 is SGHTA and CDR2 is FQGNSA. The CDR3 coding sequence is TGTGCCAGCAGCTTAGGAGGCTCGGGACAAGAGACCCAGTACTTC. As protein: CASSLGGSGQETQYF. The full variable domain, rest sourced from reference TRBV7-2 and TRBJ2-5, is GAGVSQSPSNKVTEKGKDVELRCDPISGHTALYWYRQSLGQGLEFLIYFQGNSAPDKSGLPSDRFSAERTGGSVSTLTIQRTQQEDSAVYLCASSLGGSGQETQYFGPGTRLLVL.

The J gene is TRBJ2-1, the V gene TRBV7-6; D gene uncertain. The germline V gene encodes CDR1 SGHVS and CDR2 FNYEAQ. This CDR3 has 13 amino acids. Trimming took off 4 bases at V and 2 bases at J, with 6 bases between the two ends. CDR3 sequence (DNA): TGTGCCAGCAGCTCCTCACCCTACAATGAGCAGTTCTTC. Amino acids: CASSSSPYNEQFF.

V usage is TRBV30 and J usage is TRBJ1-5; D unclear. The V end was cut by 1 base, the J end by 0 bases, with 10 bases between. The germline CDR1 and CDR2 sequences are GTSNPN and SVGIG (reference sequence). This CDR3 comprises 15 residues. The CDR3 sequence is CAWSAGGNSNQPQHF. The DNA of the CDR3 is TGTGCCTGGAGTGCTGGCGGGAATAGCAATCAGCCCCAGCATTTT.

This clone came up once. The chain is built from TRBV4-3 and TRBJ2-5; D might be TRBD1 (6 bases). Trimming removed 1 base from V and 4 bases from J, with 13 bases in between. This CDR3 spans 15 amino acids. Germline CDR1 and CDR2: LGHNA and YSLEER. CDR3 in DNA: TGCGCCAGCAGCCAAGGCCAGGGGTTCGGAGAGACCCAGTACTTC. It yields the protein CASSQGQGFGETQYF.

The CDR3 sequence is CASSFTEPRNSPLHF. DNA of the CDR3: TGTGCCAGCAGTTTCACCGAGCCCCGGAATTCACCCCTCCACTTT. The rearrangement joins TRBV27 to TRBJ1-6; no definite D call. Germline assignment: CDR1 MNHEY and CDR2 SMNVEV (reference sequence). V lost 3 bases to trimming and J lost 7 bases, with 13 bases between them. CDR3 length equals 15 residues.

The J gene is TRBJ1-2, the V gene TRBV15; D is perhaps TRBD1 (5 bases). Trimming left V 5 bases short and J 10 bases short, with 14 bases between. This CDR3 spans 12 amino acids. The germline CDR1 and CDR2 sequences are LNHNV and YYDKDF (reference sequence). The DNA for the CDR3 is TGTGCCACCAGCGGTCAGGGAAGGGACTACACCTTC. Residues: CATSGQGRDYTF.

V is TRBV5-6 and J is TRBJ1-1; D perhaps matches TRBD1 (5 bases). The germline V gene encodes CDR1 SGHDT and CDR2 YYEEEE. V was pared by 2 bases and J by 0 bases, with 11 bases between. This CDR3 has 15 amino acids. CDR3 loop: CASSLGDGLNTEAFF. The CDR3 coding sequence is TGTGCCAGCAGCTTAGGGGACGGATTGAACACTGAAGCTTTCTTT.

The genes are TRBV10-2 and TRBJ2-1; TRBD2 matches at 16 bases. The J segment lost 0 bases and the V segment lost 7 bases, leaving 12 bases of the junction unmatched. The CDR3 is made up of 20 amino acids. Germline V gene lookup returns CDR1 WSHSY and CDR2 SAAADI. DNA for the CDR3: TGCGCCAGCACCAAGTCAACGGGACTAGCGGGAGGGGGCTCCTACAATGAGCAGTTCTTC. Protein sequence: CASTKSTGLAGGGSYNEQFF.

The V call is TRBV4-1, the J call TRBJ2-6; 9 bases align to TRBD1. CDR1 MGHRA and CDR2 YSYEKL come from the germline V gene. V shed 0 bases and J 4 bases; nucleotides not matched to a gene: 10. This CDR3 has 19 amino acids. The CDR3 sequence: CASSQEGTGNLPGANVLTF. CDR3 coding DNA: TGCGCCAGCAGCCAAGAAGGGACAGGGAACCTCCCGGGGGCCAACGTCCTGACTTTC.

The gene calls are TRBV5-8 and TRBJ1-5; D not resolved. Germline V CDR1 and CDR2: SGHTS, YDEGEE. There are 16 residues in the CDR3. V gave up 2 bases and J gave up 0 bases, with 12 bases separating them. CDR3 sequence: CASSFRAPYSNQPQHF. In DNA, the CDR3 is TGTGCCAGCAGCTTTCGGGCTCCTTATAGCAATCAGCCCCAGCATTTT. Filled out from reference TRBV5-8 and TRBJ1-5, the complete variable domain reads EAGVTQSPTHLIKTRGQQATLRCSPISGHTSVYWYQQALGLGLQFLLWYDEGEERNRGNFPPRFSGRQFPNYSSELNVNALELEDSALYLCASSFRAPYSNQPQHFGDGTRLSIL.

In its sample, this clone was seen once. V and J are TRBV5-4 and TRBJ2-3; D gene unclear. CDR1 is SGHNT and CDR2 is YYREEE in the germline V gene (reference sequence). V was pared by 1 base and J by 4 bases, with 10 bases between. This CDR3 is 14 amino acids long. In DNA, the CDR3 is TGTGCCAGCAGCTTGACAGCGTCTGCAGATACGCAGTATTTT. It yields the protein CASSLTASADTQYF.

This clone was found many times. This rearrangement joins TRBV7-9 to TRBJ2-1; 8 bases are shared with TRBD2. Looked up from germline, CDR1 is SEHNR and CDR2 is FQNEAQ (reference sequence). The CDR3 is 16 residues long. With 1 base clipped from V and 8 bases from J, the junction kept 10 bases outside the gene matches. CDR3 amino acids: CASSLGIAGGRDEQFF. CDR3 DNA sequence: TGTGCCAGCAGCTTAGGAATTGCGGGAGGCCGGGATGAGCAGTTCTTC.

The chain's CDR3 is CASSSLAGGLYNEQFF. The CDR3 DNA reads TGTGCCAGCAGTTCCCTAGCGGGGGGGCTATACAATGAGCAGTTCTTC. The gene calls are TRBV11-3 and TRBJ2-1, with 12 positions matching TRBD2. This CDR3 has 16 amino acids. V lost 6 bases to trimming and J lost 4 bases; unmatched junction nucleotides: 7. Germline values: CDR1 SGHNT, CDR2 YENEEA.